This T cell receptor beta chain was documented in a study of radiotherapy plus CTLA-4 blockade in lung cancer. With ipilimumab providing CTLA-4 blockade, focal radiation was administered to patients who had chemo-refractory metastatic non-small-cell lung cancer. Assay: immunoSEQ multiplex PCR; the TCRdb copy retains only in-frame clones and omits some. The sample holds more than 40,000 clones, 73% seen once. Germline CDR1 and CDR2: SGHNT and YYREEE (reference sequence). The CDR3 runs to 15 residues. V was pared by 4 bases and J by 3 bases, with 13 bases between. J is TRBJ2-2 and V is TRBV5-4; D not resolved. This TCR was sampled from a human donor with non-small cell lung cancer who had a complete response to radiotherapy plus ipilimumab. The sample in question was peripheral blood, obtained from a patient treated with radiotherapy plus ipilimumab. CDR3 DNA: TGTGCCAGCAGCGATCGAAAGGCGGACACCGGGGAGCTGTTTTTT. Translation: CASSDRKADTGELFF.